This TCR beta chain was recovered during a study of early T cells in non-severe SARS-CoV-2 infection. The wider study: Chains were not paired, and sequencing was done on bulk RNA from unsorted whole blood.

The TCR library protocol was used to attach unique molecular identifiers. These identifiers were attached to individual cDNA molecules. TCRdb re-derived calls from the 5' RACE reads in MiXCR, one entry per CDR3 protein. The sample lists tens of thousands of distinct CDR3 sequences, 6.5% to 7.5% seen once, with 4.5% to 6% in the top ten. This clonotype came up many times. V gave up 3 bases and J gave up 5 bases, with 8 bases separating them. Germline V gene lookup returns CDR1 DFQATT and CDR2 SNEGSKA (reference sequence). The CDR3 is 12 amino acids. The rearrangement uses TRBV20-1 and TRBJ2-1; no reliable D call. This clonotype was sampled from an adult who was a healthcare worker with PCR-confirmed SARS-CoV-2 infection or an uninfected control (not recorded which). Sequenced material: whole blood, taken at baseline. For the CDR3, the DNA is TGCAGTGCTAGTAGGACCAACAATGAGCAGTTCTTC. Translation gives CSASRTNNEQFF.